The rows below give T cell receptor beta chains drawn from one sample of a study of OX40 agonist ivuxolimab in advanced cancers. TCRdb's copy holds only in-frame clones and misses some; the assay was immunoSEQ multiplex PCR. The sample lists approximately 66,000 clones, 85% occurring once. The specimen comprised CD4+ or CD8+ T cells sorted from blood, sampled in a trial of the OX40 agonist ivuxolimab. The receptors here all came from an adult with an advanced solid tumor such as melanoma, head and neck, liver or kidney cancer. Both conserved end residues are part of each CDR3. Fields, in order: V gene, CDR3 protein.

>TRBV19
CASSKTTRTEAFF
>TRBV5-1
CASSLSFLGEVAGANVLTF
>TRBV7-3
CASSLTPTFPNEQFF
>TRBV6-1
CASRAGPGYEQYF
>TRBV28
CASTPAGDEAFF
>TRBV28
CASSVGQGRLRNQPQHF
>TRBV14
CASSQISYANTGELFF
>TRBV27
CASTPAGIPYGYTF
>TRBV5-1
CASSTGSTNEKLFF
>TRBV4-1
CASSPQQGNQPQHF
>TRBV4-1
CASSQEIPLLRTGELFF
>TRBV5-4
CASSTPSGREGLNTGELFF
>TRBV27
CASSLGGTGEETQYF
>TRBV6-5
CASRSTGTGLGTQYF
>TRBV9
CASSAPGTSYETQYF